This T cell receptor beta chain appears in the sequencing data of a study of T cells in tuberculosis. Study overall: A South African cohort included IGRA-negative adolescents, latently infected IGRA-positive adolescents and adults with active tuberculosis.

The method was immunoSEQ multiplex PCR; TCRdb's version includes in-frame clones alone and lacks a portion of them. This table holds 35,000 to 40,000 clones, roughly 93% found once. Germline values: CDR1 SGHAT, CDR2 FQNNGV. The CDR3 runs 14 residues. The V segment lost 5 bases and the J segment 5 bases; nucleotides outside the gene matches: 6. Each clinical donor contributed on average approximately 93,000 T cells from unsorted cryopreserved PBMC. Specimen: PBMCs. The chain is built from TRBV11-2 and TRBJ2-3, with 8 bases fitting TRBD1. The source of this sequence is a donor aged 10-30 years with latent tuberculosis or without tuberculosis infection. Some clones in this sample may be carry-over from other donors' samples. CDR3 sequence: CASSPYRGVDTQYF. In nucleotides, the CDR3 is TGTGCCAGCAGCCCCTACAGGGGGGTAGATACGCAGTATTTT.